The TCR beta chain under discussion was sequenced for a study of spatial heterogeneity in lung cancer. Per germline, CDR1 GTSNPN and CDR2 SVGIG (reference sequence). Trimming took 2 bases from V and 1 from J; bases not matched to a gene: 16. The CDR3 loop spans 18 amino acids. One entry per CDR3 protein results from TCRdb running MiXCR on the 5' RACE reads. The table has about 6,300 distinct CDR3 sequences, 1% to 1.5% seen once. This clonotype was counted many times. Antigen specificity is unknown. Time point indicated: sample taken at primary tumor resection. Study outcomes and limitations: One measure, the expanded intratumoral alpha and beta TCR count, tracked tumor mutation counts.

This receptor was identified in a male donor with early-stage non-small cell lung cancer. This sample comprised lung tumor tissue, obtained at surgery. The gene calls are TRBV30 and TRBJ1-2, with TRBD1 matching over 7 bases. CDR3 residues: CAWSFPRQGLVFNYGYTF. CDR3 DNA sequence: TGTGCCTGGAGTTTCCCTCGACAGGGACTTGTCTTTAACTATGGCTACACCTTC.